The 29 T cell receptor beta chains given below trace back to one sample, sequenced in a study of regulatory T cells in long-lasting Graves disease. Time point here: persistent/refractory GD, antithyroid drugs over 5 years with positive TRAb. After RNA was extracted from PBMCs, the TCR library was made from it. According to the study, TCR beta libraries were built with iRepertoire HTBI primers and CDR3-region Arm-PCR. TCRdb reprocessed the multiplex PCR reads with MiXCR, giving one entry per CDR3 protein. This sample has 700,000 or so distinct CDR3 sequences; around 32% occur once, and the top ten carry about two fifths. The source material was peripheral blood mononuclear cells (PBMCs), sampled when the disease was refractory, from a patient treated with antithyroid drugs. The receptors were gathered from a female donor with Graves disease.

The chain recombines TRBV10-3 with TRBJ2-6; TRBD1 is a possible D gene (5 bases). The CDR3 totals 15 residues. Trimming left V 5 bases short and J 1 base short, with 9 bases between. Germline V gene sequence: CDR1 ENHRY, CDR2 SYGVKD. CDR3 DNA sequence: TGTGCCATCAGTAATCCAGGGTCTGGGGCCAACGTCCTGACTTTC. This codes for CAISNPGSGANVLTF.

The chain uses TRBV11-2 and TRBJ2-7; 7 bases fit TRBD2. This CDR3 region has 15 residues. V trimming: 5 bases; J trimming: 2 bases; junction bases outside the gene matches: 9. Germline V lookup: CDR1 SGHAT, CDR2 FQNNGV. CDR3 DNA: TGTGCCAGCAGCCCCGGCCGGGACTACACCTACGAGCAGTACTTC. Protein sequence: CASSPGRDYTYEQYF.

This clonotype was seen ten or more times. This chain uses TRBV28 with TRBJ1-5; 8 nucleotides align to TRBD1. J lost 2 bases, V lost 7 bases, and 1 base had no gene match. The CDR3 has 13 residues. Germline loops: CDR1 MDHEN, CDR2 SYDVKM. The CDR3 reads CASNRGGNQPQHF. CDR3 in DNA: TGTGCCAGCAACAGGGGGGGCAATCAGCCCCAGCATTTT.

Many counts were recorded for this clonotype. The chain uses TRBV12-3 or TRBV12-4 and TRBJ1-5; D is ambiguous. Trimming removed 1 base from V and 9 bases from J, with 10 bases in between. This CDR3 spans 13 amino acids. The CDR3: CASSLDKAGPQHF. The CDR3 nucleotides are TGTGCCAGCAGTTTAGACAAGGCAGGGCCCCAGCATTTT.

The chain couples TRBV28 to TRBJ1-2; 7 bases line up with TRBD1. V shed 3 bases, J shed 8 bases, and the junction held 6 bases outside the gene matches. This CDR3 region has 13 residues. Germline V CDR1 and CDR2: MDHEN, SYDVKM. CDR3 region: CASSFRRTGGYTF. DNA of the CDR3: TGTGCCAGCAGTTTTAGACGGACAGGCGGCTACACCTTC.

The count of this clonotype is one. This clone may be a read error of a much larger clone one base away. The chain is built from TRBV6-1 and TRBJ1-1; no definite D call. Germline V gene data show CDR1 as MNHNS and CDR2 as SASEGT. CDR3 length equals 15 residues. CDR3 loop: CASSEGGPPNTEASF. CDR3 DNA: TGTGCCAGCAGTGAAGGCGGACCACCGAACACTGAAGCTTCCTTT.

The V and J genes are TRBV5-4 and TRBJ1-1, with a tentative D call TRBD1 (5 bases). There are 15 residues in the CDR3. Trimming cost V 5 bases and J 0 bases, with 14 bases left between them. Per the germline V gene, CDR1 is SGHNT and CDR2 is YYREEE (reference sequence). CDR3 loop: CASSYDGGLNTEAFF. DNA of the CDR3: TGTGCCAGCAGTTATGATGGGGGTCTGAACACTGAAGCTTTCTTT.

In DNA, the CDR3 is TGTGCCAGCAGGTCGGGGCTCAGGGAGCAGTTCTTC. Translating gives CASRSGLREQFF. The chain links TRBV7-2 to TRBJ2-1; D could derive from TRBD1 or TRBD2 (5 bases each). The CDR3 sequence is 12 residues long. CDR1 and CDR2 from the germline V gene are SGHTA and FQGNSA. Trimming stripped 6 bases from V and 10 bases from J, with 13 bases between. The full variable domain, completed using reference TRBV7-2 and TRBJ2-1, is GAGVSQSPSNKVTEKGKDVELRCDPISGHTALYWYRQSLGQGLEFLIYFQGNSAPDKSGLPSDRFSAERTGGSVSTLTIQRTQQEDSAVYLCASRSGLREQFFGPGTRLTVL.

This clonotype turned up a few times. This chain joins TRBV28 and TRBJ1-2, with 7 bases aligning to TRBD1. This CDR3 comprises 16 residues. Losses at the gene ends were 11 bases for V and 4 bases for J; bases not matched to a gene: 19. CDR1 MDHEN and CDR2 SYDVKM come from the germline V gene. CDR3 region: CAARTRRGRVSYGYTF. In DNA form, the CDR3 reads TGTGCCGCACGGACGAGGAGGGGGCGTGTTAGCTATGGCTACACCTTC.

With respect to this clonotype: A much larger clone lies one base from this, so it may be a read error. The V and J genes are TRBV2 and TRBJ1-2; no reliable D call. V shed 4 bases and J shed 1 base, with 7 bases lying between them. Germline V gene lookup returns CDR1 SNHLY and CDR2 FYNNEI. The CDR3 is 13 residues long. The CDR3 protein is CASSVSSNYGYTF. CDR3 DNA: TGTGCCAGCAGTGTGAGCAGTAACTATGGCTACACCTTC.

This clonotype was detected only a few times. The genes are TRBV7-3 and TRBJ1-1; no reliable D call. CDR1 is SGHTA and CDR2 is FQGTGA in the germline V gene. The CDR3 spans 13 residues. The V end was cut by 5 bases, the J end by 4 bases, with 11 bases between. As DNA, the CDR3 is TGTGCCAGCAGCCCCCAAATCGGCACTGAAGCTTTCTTT. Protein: CASSPQIGTEAFF.

The CDR3 DNA reads as TGTGCCTGGAGTTCGATTGTCGGGGCAGGAGATCAGCCCCAGCATTTT. Translating it yields CAWSSIVGAGDQPQHF. The chain has TRBV30 and TRBJ1-5; D perhaps matches TRBD1 (5 bases). The CDR3 extends over 16 amino acids. V lost 2 bases and J lost 5, with 19 bases in between. The V gene's germline CDR1 is GTSNPN and CDR2 SVGIG (reference sequence).

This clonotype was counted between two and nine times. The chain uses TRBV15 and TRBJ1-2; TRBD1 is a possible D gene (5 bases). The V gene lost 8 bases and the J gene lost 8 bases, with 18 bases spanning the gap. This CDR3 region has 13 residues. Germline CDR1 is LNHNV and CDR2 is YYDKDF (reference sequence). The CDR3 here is CATDPLGVGGYTF. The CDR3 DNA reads TGTGCCACCGACCCACTGGGGGTTGGAGGCTACACCTTC.

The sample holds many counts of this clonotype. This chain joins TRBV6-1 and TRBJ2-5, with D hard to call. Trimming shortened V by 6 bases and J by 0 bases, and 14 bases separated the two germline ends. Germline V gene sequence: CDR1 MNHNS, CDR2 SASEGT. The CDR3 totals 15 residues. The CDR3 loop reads CASRSRALHQETQYF. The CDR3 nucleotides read TGTGCCAGCAGGTCTAGAGCCCTACACCAAGAGACCCAGTACTTC.

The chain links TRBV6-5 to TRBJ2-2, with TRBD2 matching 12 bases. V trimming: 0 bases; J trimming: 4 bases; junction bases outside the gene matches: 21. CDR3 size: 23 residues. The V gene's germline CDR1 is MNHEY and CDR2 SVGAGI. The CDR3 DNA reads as TGTGCCAGCAGTTACTCGCGAATTGAAACCGGACTAGCGGGAATGGGGAGCACCGGGGAGCTGTTTTTT. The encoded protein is CASSYSRIETGLAGMGSTGELFF.

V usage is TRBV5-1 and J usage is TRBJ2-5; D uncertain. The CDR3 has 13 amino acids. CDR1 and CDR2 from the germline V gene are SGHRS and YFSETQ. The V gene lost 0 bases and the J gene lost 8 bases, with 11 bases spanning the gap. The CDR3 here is CASSLDWPDTQYF. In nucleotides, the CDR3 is TGCGCCAGCAGCTTGGATTGGCCCGACACCCAGTACTTC. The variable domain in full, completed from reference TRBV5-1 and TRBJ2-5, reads KAGVTQTPRYLIKTRGQQVTLSCSPISGHRSVSWYQQTPGQGLQFLFEYFSETQRNKGNFPGRFSGRQFSNSRSEMNVSTLELGDSALYLCASSLDWPDTQYFGPGTRLLVL.

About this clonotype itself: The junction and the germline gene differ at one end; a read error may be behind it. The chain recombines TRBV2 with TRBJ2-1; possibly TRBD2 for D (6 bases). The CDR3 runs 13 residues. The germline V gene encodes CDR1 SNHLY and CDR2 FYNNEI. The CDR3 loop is CASSWTAGNEQLF. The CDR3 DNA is TGTGCCAGCAGTTGGACGGCGGGGAATGAGCAGCTCTTC.

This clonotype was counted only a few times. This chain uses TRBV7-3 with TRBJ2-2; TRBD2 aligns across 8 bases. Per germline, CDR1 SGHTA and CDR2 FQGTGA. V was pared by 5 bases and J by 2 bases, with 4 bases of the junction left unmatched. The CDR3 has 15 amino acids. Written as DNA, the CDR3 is TGTGCCAGCAGCCCAGCGGGAGCTAACACCGGGGAGCTGTTTTTT. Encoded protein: CASSPAGANTGELFF.

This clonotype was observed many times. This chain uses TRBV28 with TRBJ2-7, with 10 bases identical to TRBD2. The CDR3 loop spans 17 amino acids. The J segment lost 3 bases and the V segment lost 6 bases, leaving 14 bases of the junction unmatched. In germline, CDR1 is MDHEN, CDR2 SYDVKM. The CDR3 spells CASRRYGGSGGDYEQYF. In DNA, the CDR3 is TGTGCCAGCAGAAGATACGGCGGGAGCGGGGGGGACTACGAGCAGTACTTC.

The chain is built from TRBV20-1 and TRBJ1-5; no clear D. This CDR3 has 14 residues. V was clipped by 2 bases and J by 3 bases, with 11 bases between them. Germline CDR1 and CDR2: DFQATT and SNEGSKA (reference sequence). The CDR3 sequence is CSARFAGYNQPQHF. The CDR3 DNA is TGCAGTGCTAGATTTGCCGGATACAATCAGCCCCAGCATTTT.

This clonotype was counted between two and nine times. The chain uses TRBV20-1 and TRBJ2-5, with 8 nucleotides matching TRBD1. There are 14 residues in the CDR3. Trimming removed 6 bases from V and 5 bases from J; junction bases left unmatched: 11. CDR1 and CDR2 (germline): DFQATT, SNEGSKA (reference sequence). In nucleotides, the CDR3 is TGCAGTGCCTCACGGACAGGGATTACGGAGACCCAGTACTTC. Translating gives CSASRTGITETQYF.

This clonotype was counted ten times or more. CDR3 sequence: CSVAQTGSGNTIYF. The CDR3 coding sequence is TGCAGCGTTGCGCAGACAGGGTCTGGAAACACCATATATTTT. The chain links TRBV29-1 to TRBJ1-3; the match to TRBD1 covers 7 bases. This CDR3 has 14 amino acids. After removal of 4 bases from V and 1 base from J, the junction contained 4 bases not matched to a gene. Germline V gene lookup returns CDR1 SQVTM and CDR2 ANQGSEA.

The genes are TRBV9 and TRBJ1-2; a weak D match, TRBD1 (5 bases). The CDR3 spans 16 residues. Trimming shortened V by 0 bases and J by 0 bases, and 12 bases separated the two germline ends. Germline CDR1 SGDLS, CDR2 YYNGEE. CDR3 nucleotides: TGTGCCAGCAGCGTAGCTCACGGGGCAACTAACTATGGCTACACCTTC. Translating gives CASSVAHGATNYGYTF. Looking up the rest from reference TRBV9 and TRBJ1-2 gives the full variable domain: DSGVTQTPKHLITATGQRVTLRCSPRSGDLSVYWYQQSLDQGLQFLIQYYNGEERAKGNILERFSAQQFPDLHSELNLSSLELGDSALYFCASSVAHGATNYGYTFGSGTRLTVV.

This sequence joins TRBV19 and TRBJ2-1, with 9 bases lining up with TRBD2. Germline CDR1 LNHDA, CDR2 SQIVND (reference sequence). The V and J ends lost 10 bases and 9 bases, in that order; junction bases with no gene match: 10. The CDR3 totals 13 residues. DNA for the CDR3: TGTGCCACAGGACTAGCGATGTATTCTGAGCAGTTCTTC. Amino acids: CATGLAMYSEQFF.

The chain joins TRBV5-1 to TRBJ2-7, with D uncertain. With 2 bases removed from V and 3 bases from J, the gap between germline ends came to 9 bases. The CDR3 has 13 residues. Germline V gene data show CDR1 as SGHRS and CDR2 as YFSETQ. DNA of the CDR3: TGCGCCAGCAGCTTTAAGGGAAACTACGAGCAGTACTTC. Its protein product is CASSFKGNYEQYF.

The CDR3: CATGERYGYTF. CDR3 coding DNA: TGTGCCACCGGAGAACGGTATGGCTACACCTTC. The V call is TRBV15, the J call TRBJ1-2; no definite D call. Trimming took off 8 bases at V and 5 bases at J, with 9 bases between the two ends. The length of the CDR3 is 11 residues. In germline, CDR1 is LNHNV, CDR2 YYDKDF (reference sequence).

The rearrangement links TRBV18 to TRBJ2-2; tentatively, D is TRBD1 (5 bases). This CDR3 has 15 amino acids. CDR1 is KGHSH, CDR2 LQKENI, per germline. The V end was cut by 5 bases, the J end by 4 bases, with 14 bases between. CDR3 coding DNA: TGTGCCAGCTCAACTCCGAGCAGGGTCACCGGGGAGCTGTTTTTT. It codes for CASSTPSRVTGELFF.

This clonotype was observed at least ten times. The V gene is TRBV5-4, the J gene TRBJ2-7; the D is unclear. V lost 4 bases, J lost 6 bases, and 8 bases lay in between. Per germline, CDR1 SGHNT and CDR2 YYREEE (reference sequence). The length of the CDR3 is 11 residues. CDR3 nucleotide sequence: TGTGCCAGCAGCCTGACGTCCGAGCAGTACTTC. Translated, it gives CASSLTSEQYF.

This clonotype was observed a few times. The CDR3 DNA reads as TGTGCCAGCAGTTACTCGGGACAGGGGGAAAGCTCCTATAATTCACCCCTCCACTTT. Translating it yields CASSYSGQGESSYNSPLHF. The chain uses TRBV6-2 or TRBV6-3 and TRBJ1-6, with 11 bases lining up with TRBD1. V shed 0 bases and J 0 bases; nucleotides not matched to a gene: 4. Germline values: CDR1 MNHEY, CDR2 SVGEGT. The CDR3 loop spans 19 amino acids.